This passage covers 27 T cell receptor beta chains from one sample sequenced in a study of CD8+ T cells in alopecia areata. Extracted RNA was reverse transcribed, and the resulting cDNA served as sequencing template. The method was immunoSEQ multiplex PCR; TCRdb's version includes in-frame clones alone and lacks a portion of them. The table has about 98,000 clones, about 40% seen once; the top ten hold 0.79%. The specimen was CD4+ T cells sorted from blood. Receptor source: a human donor with alopecia areata.

CDR3 DNA sequence: TGTGCCAGCAGTCCCTCCCTGGGGGCGAATTCACCCCTCCACTTT. This codes for CASSPSLGANSPLHF. This rearrangement joins TRBV6-5 to TRBJ1-6; the D gene is possibly TRBD1 (6 bases). Trimming stripped 5 bases from V and 7 bases from J, with 15 bases between. The CDR3 is 15 residues long. Per germline, CDR1 MNHEY and CDR2 SVGAGI.

The chain carries TRBV2 and TRBJ1-1; D remains ambiguous. Germline CDR1 is SNHLY and CDR2 is FYNNEI. Trimming took 9 bases from V and 6 from J, leaving 14 bases between them. The CDR3 loop spans 12 amino acids. CDR3 bases: TGTGCCAGTGCTGGCCAAACAGCTGAAGCTTTCTTT. It yields the protein CASAGQTAEAFF.

The chain is built from TRBV14 and TRBJ2-5; 8 bases fit TRBD1. Germline V gene lookup returns CDR1 SGHDN and CDR2 FVKESK. Losses at the gene ends were 4 bases for V and 5 bases for J; bases not matched to a gene: 6. CDR3 length: 14 residues. CDR3 bases: TGTGCCAGCAGCCGACAGACAGGGGCTGAGACCCAGTACTTC. Its protein is CASSRQTGAETQYF.

J is TRBJ2-5 and V is TRBV30; D might be TRBD1 or TRBD2, each matching 5 bases. V lost 0 bases, J lost 5 bases, and 13 bases lay in between. Germline V gene lookup returns CDR1 GTSNPN and CDR2 SVGIG (reference sequence). The CDR3 runs 14 residues. CDR3 DNA: TGTGCCTGGAGTGTACGAGGGGCCGGGGAGACCCAGTACTTC. The encoded protein is CAWSVRGAGETQYF.

This clone appeared a few times. The gene calls are TRBV29-1 and TRBJ1-1; TRBD1 is a possible D gene (6 bases). The CDR3 extends over 13 amino acids. The V and J ends lost 8 bases and 1 base respectively, with 14 bases between them. Germline V gives CDR1 SQVTM, CDR2 ANQGSEA. In DNA, the CDR3 is TGCAGCTTCACGGAACAGGGGAACACTGAAGCTTTCTTT. Residues: CSFTEQGNTEAFF.

This clone appeared once. J is TRBJ1-1 and V is TRBV5-1; 7 bases fit TRBD1. The CDR3 is 13 residues long. The ends lost 3 bases at V and 6 bases at J; junction bases unmatched: 5. The V gene's germline CDR1 is SGHRS and CDR2 YFSETQ. CDR3 in DNA: TGCGCCAGCAGCTCACCAGGACAGGCTGAAGCTTTCTTT. The encoded protein is CASSSPGQAEAFF.

CDR3 coding DNA: TGTGCCAGCAGCAGTTGGGGGTACGAGCAGTACTTC. This gives the protein CASSSWGYEQYF. This rearrangement joins TRBV21-1 to TRBJ2-7. TRBV21-1 has pseudogene status. CDR3 length: 12 residues.

The chain joins TRBV2 to TRBJ1-6; D gene unclear. V was shortened by 4 bases and J by 8 bases, with 9 bases between the two germline ends. The V gene's germline CDR1 is SNHLY and CDR2 FYNNEI. This CDR3 comprises 13 residues. Here the CDR3 reads CASSVRADSPLHF. The CDR3 nucleotides read TGTGCCAGCAGTGTCCGGGCCGATTCACCCCTCCACTTT.

This clone has more than one count but fewer than ten. The chain couples TRBV29-1 to TRBJ2-7; D is undetermined. This CDR3 comprises 14 residues. Germline-derived CDR1 and CDR2 are SQVTM and ANQGSEA. The germline V and J ends were trimmed by 0 bases and 2 bases, with 11 bases remaining between them. The CDR3 bases are TGCAGCGTTGAAGAAAACGCCAGGCCCTACGAGCAGTACTTC. Translating gives CSVEENARPYEQYF.

V usage is TRBV4-1 and J usage is TRBJ2-2, with 9 bases lining up with TRBD2. Per the germline V gene, CDR1 is MGHRA and CDR2 is YSYEKL. The length of the CDR3 is 19 residues. J gave up 5 bases and V 0 bases, and 13 bases lay outside the gene matches. The CDR3 DNA sequence: TGCGCCAGCAGCCAAGATCCCCCCCAAGCGGGAGGCGTTACCGGGGAGCTGTTTTTT. Translating it yields CASSQDPPQAGGVTGELFF.

Only a few counts were recorded for this clone. The chain is built from TRBV7-2 and TRBJ2-7, with 9 positions matching TRBD2. The junction had 10 bases not matched to a gene; V was cut back by 3 bases and J by 4 bases. There are 16 residues in the CDR3. CDR1 is SGHTA and CDR2 is FQGNSA in the germline V gene. This CDR3 is CASSLVGGGRAYEQYF. The CDR3 region has the DNA TGTGCCAGCAGCTTGGTTGGCGGCGGGAGGGCGTACGAGCAGTACTTC.

A few counts support this clone. J is TRBJ1-4 and V is TRBV4-3; D unclear. V lost 5 bases to trimming and J lost 11 bases, with 24 bases between them. This CDR3 is built from 16 residues. CDR1 LGHNA and CDR2 YSLEER come from the germline V gene. The chain's CDR3 is CASSARSGPQTGKLFF. The CDR3 DNA reads as TGCGCCAGCAGCGCCCGGTCCGGGCCCCAAACCGGGAAACTGTTTTTT.

The J gene is TRBJ2-3, the V gene TRBV29-1; D may be TRBD2 (5 bases). The germline gives CDR1 SQVTM, CDR2 ANQGSEA. There are 15 residues in the CDR3. V lost 5 bases to trimming and J lost 0 bases, with 15 bases between them. The CDR3 bases are TGCAGCGTTAAATCCGGCGGGTATAGCACAGATACGCAGTATTTT. It specifies CSVKSGGYSTDTQYF.

The genes are TRBV30 and TRBJ2-7; 11 nucleotides agree with TRBD1. Unmatched junction bases numbered 6, after V lost 3 bases and J lost 2 bases. CDR1 and CDR2 (germline): GTSNPN, SVGIG (reference sequence). The CDR3 consists of 15 residues. The CDR3 DNA follows: TGTGCCTGGAGGGGACAGGGGGAGAATCCCTACGAGCAGTACTTC. Its translation is CAWRGQGENPYEQYF.

V and J are TRBV30 and TRBJ1-2; a weak D match, TRBD1 (5 bases). V was cut by 5 bases and J by 6 bases, with 13 bases left in between. There are 12 residues in the CDR3. Germline V gene data show CDR1 as GTSNPN and CDR2 as SVGIG (reference sequence). CDR3: CAWGAGPHGYTF. In DNA, the CDR3 is TGTGCCTGGGGGGCAGGGCCCCATGGCTACACCTTC.

V and J are TRBV7-8 and TRBJ2-2; D is unresolved. V was clipped by 4 bases and J by 4 bases, with 10 bases between them. From germline, CDR1 is SGHVS and CDR2 FQNEAQ. CDR3 length equals 14 residues. CDR3 DNA: TGTGCCAGCAGCTCCCTGGCTATCACCGGGGAGCTGTTTTTT. It specifies CASSSLAITGELFF.

The chain recombines TRBV5-1 with TRBJ2-1; 14 positions agree with TRBD2. Trimming removed 4 bases from V and 5 bases from J; junction bases left unmatched: 8. This CDR3 comprises 17 residues. Germline V lookup: CDR1 SGHRS, CDR2 YFSETQ. CDR3 nucleotide sequence: TGCGCCAGCAGCCCGCCGGGACTAGCGGGGGCAGACAATGAGCAGTTCTTC. Its translation is CASSPPGLAGADNEQFF.

This chain connects TRBV4-1 to TRBJ1-5, with unresolved D. The CDR3 sequence is 13 residues long. The V and J ends lost 6 bases and 2 bases respectively, with 8 bases between them. Germline CDR1 reads MGHRA; CDR2 reads YSYEKL. DNA of the CDR3: TGCGCCAGCAGTCGATCGGGCAATCAGCCCCAGCATTTT. Protein: CASSRSGNQPQHF.

The chain carries TRBV19 and TRBJ1-5, with 8 bases matching TRBD1. Germline V gene sequence: CDR1 LNHDA, CDR2 SQIVND (reference sequence). V was clipped by 7 bases and J by 5 bases; unmatched bases: 4. This CDR3 has 13 residues. The CDR3 is CASTDRGDQPQHF. The DNA of the CDR3 is TGTGCCAGTACCGACAGGGGAGATCAGCCCCAGCATTTT.

This clone was detected only a few times. The chain is built from TRBV5-1 and TRBJ2-7; 7 nucleotides match TRBD2. The CDR3 has 13 residues. In germline, CDR1 is SGHRS, CDR2 YFSETQ. With 3 bases clipped from V and 0 bases from J, the junction kept 0 bases outside the gene matches. CDR3 bases: TGCGCCAGCAGCTGGACTAGCTCCTACGAGCAGTACTTC. As protein: CASSWTSSYEQYF.

The chain uses TRBV30 and TRBJ2-2; 7 positions agree with TRBD2. V trimming: 4 bases; J trimming: 3 bases; junction bases outside the gene matches: 8. The germline CDR1 and CDR2 sequences are GTSNPN and SVGIG (reference sequence). This CDR3 spans 15 amino acids. The CDR3 is CAWNWFSGYTGELFF. DNA for the CDR3: TGTGCCTGGAATTGGTTTAGCGGGTACACCGGGGAGCTGTTTTTT.

The chain couples TRBV7-8 to TRBJ1-1; D is ambiguous. Deletions cut 2 bases from V and 3 bases from J, with 7 bases between. The CDR3 sequence is 13 residues long. Germline V CDR1 and CDR2: SGHVS, FQNEAQ. The CDR3 sequence: CASSLSMDTEAFF. CDR3 DNA: TGTGCCAGCAGCTTAAGCATGGACACTGAAGCTTTCTTT. Full variable domain (missing parts from reference TRBV7-8 and TRBJ1-1): GAGVSQSPRYKVAKRGQDVALRCDPISGHVSLFWYQQALGQGPEFLTYFQNEAQLDKSGLPSDRFFAERPEGSVSTLKIQRTQQEDSAVYLCASSLSMDTEAFFGQGTRLTVV.

The CDR3 region has the DNA TGTGCCAGCAGCCCCACCGGACAGATCAATCAGCCCCAGCATTTT. It specifies CASSPTGQINQPQHF. The chain has TRBV7-2 and TRBJ1-5; TRBD1 might be the D (6 bases). The CDR3 covers 15 residues. The V end lost 5 bases, the J end lost 3 bases, and 14 bases lay between the germline ends. The V gene's germline CDR1 is SGHTA and CDR2 FQGNSA. The whole variable domain, filled in from reference TRBV7-2 and TRBJ1-5, reads GAGVSQSPSNKVTEKGKDVELRCDPISGHTALYWYRQSLGQGLEFLIYFQGNSAPDKSGLPSDRFSAERTGGSVSTLTIQRTQQEDSAVYLCASSPTGQINQPQHFGDGTRLSIL.

The chain joins TRBV2 to TRBJ1-5; a possible D gene is TRBD1 (5 bases). V lost 4 bases and J 4 bases, leaving 8 bases between the germline ends. The CDR3 has 13 amino acids. From germline, CDR1 is SNHLY and CDR2 FYNNEI. CDR3: CASSVQGNQPQHF. The CDR3 DNA reads TGTGCCAGCAGTGTGCAGGGTAATCAGCCCCAGCATTTT.

This clone has more than one count but fewer than ten. The chain couples TRBV7-2 to TRBJ2-5; unclear D gene. CDR1 and CDR2 from the germline V gene are SGHTA and FQGNSA. V was clipped by 4 bases and J by 5 bases, with 8 bases between them. The CDR3 has 12 residues. CDR3 DNA sequence: TGTGCCAGCAGCTACATGGAGGAGACCCAGTACTTC. Protein sequence: CASSYMEETQYF.

The rearrangement joins TRBV6-5 to TRBJ2-1; D possibly matches TRBD1 or TRBD2 (5 bases each). CDR1 and CDR2 (germline): MNHEY, SVGAGI. Trimming took off 8 bases at V and 3 bases at J, with 11 bases between the two ends. The CDR3 loop spans 13 amino acids. The CDR3 DNA reads TGTGCCAGCGGGGACCAAAGCTACAATGAGCAGTTCTTC. Encoded protein: CASGDQSYNEQFF.

J is TRBJ1-2 and V is TRBV30, with 7 bases aligning to TRBD1. Per germline, CDR1 GTSNPN and CDR2 SVGIG (reference sequence). The CDR3 length is 12 residues. J lost 2 bases, V lost 5 bases, and 2 bases had no gene match. The CDR3 protein is CAWSGGNYGYTF. The CDR3 region has the DNA TGTGCCTGGTCAGGGGGAAACTATGGCTACACCTTC.